This passage covers 5 T cell receptor beta chains from one sample sequenced in a study of cytotoxic CD8 clonotypes in ibrutinib-treated CLL. Here immunoSEQ multiplex PCR was the method, and the copy in TCRdb shows in-frame clones only, minus some. This sample has 35,000 to 55,000 clones, with 60% to 75% found just once. The material sequenced was PBMCs, taken after 12 months of ibrutinib treatment. The receptor source for this set is a human donor with chronic lymphocytic leukemia.

The chain is built from TRBV6-5 and TRBJ2-7; D tentatively fits TRBD1 or TRBD2 (5 bases each). Germline lookup yields CDR1 MNHEY and CDR2 SVGAGI. The CDR3 extends over 13 amino acids. The germline V and J ends were trimmed by 4 bases and 4 bases, with 11 bases remaining between them. DNA of the CDR3: TGTGCCAGCAGTTCCGGGACCATATACGAGCAGTACTTC. As protein: CASSSGTIYEQYF.

This clone was counted a few times. This sequence joins TRBV12-5 and TRBJ1-2; D perhaps matches TRBD1 (5 bases). CDR3 size: 13 residues. Per germline, CDR1 LGHNT and CDR2 FRNRAP. Trimming took off 5 bases at V and 6 bases at J, with 13 bases between the two ends. This chain's CDR3 is CASGPREGNGYTF. CDR3 nucleotides: TGTGCTAGTGGTCCAAGGGAGGGGAATGGCTACACCTTC.

V is TRBV15 and J is TRBJ2-3, with 10 bases identical to TRBD2. This CDR3 is built from 18 residues. Germline V gene lookup returns CDR1 LNHNV and CDR2 YYDKDF (reference sequence). The V gene end was trimmed by 1 base and the J gene end by 0 bases; junction bases not matched to a gene: 7. DNA for the CDR3: TGTGCCACCAGCAGAGGGCGACTAGCGGGCCGTAGCACAGATACGCAGTATTTT. Amino acid sequence: CATSRGRLAGRSTDTQYF.

V and J are TRBV14 and TRBJ2-7; no clear D gene. Per germline, CDR1 SGHDN and CDR2 FVKESK. CDR3 size: 12 residues. Trimming removed 2 bases from V and 4 bases from J, with 6 bases in between. The CDR3 DNA reads as TGTGCCAGCAGCCAATATTCGTACGAGCAGTACTTC. Its translation is CASSQYSYEQYF. The entire variable domain, with the rest obtained from reference TRBV14 and TRBJ2-7, is as follows: EAGVTQFPSHSVIEKGQTVTLRCDPISGHDNLYWYRRVMGKEIKFLLHFVKESKQDESGMPNNRFLAERTGGTYSTLKVQPAELEDSGVYFCASSQYSYEQYFGPGTRLTVT.

This clone was observed a few times. In nucleotides, the CDR3 is TGTGCCAGCAGTTACAACCTCGAGGGAGGCTACACCTTC. Translating gives CASSYNLEGGYTF. The rearrangement links TRBV7-8 to TRBJ1-2; D not resolved. Germline values: CDR1 SGHVS, CDR2 FQNEAQ. Trimming removed 6 bases from V and 8 bases from J, with 16 bases in between. The CDR3 has 13 amino acids.